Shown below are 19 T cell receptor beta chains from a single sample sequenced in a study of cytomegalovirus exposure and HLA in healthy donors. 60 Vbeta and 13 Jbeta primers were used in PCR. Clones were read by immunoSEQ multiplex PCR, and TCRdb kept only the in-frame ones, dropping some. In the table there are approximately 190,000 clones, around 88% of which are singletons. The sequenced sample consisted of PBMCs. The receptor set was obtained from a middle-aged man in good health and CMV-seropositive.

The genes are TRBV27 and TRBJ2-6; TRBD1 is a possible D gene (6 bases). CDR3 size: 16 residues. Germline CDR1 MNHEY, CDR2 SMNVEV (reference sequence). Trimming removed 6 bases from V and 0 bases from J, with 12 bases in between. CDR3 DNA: TGTGCCAGCAGGCAGGGGCCAATCTCTGGGGCCAACGTCCTGACTTTC. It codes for CASRQGPISGANVLTF.

The CDR3 region has the DNA TGTGCCACCCGAGAGCGGGCCATAGGAGAGACCCAGTACTTC. Translation: CATRERAIGETQYF. The chain combines TRBV19 with TRBJ2-5; a possible D gene is TRBD2 (6 bases). The CDR3 consists of 14 residues. V was clipped by 10 bases and J by 4 bases, with 19 bases between them. CDR1 and CDR2 (germline): LNHDA, SQIVND (reference sequence).

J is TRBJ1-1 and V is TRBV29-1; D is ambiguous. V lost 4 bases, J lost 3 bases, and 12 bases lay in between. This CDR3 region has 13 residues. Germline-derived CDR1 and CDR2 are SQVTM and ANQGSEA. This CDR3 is CSVVVGGYTEAFF. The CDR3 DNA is TGCAGCGTTGTCGTAGGAGGTTACACTGAAGCTTTCTTT.

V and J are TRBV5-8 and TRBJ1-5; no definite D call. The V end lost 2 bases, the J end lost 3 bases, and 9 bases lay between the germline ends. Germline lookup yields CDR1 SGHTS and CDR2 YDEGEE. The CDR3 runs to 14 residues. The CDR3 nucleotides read TGTGCCAGCAGCTTCGGTAGAGACAATCAGCCCCAGCATTTT. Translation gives CASSFGRDNQPQHF.

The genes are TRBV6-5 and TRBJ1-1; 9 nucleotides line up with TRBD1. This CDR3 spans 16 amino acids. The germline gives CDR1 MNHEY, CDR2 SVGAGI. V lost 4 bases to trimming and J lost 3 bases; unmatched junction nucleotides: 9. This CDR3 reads CASSSDRGWRDTEAFF. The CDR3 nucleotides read TGTGCCAGCAGTTCCGACAGGGGGTGGAGGGACACTGAAGCTTTCTTT.

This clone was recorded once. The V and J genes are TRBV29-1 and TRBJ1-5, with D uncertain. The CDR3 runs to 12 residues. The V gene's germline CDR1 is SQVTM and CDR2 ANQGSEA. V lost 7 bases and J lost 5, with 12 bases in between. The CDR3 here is CSGREGDQPQHF. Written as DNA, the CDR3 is TGCAGCGGTCGGGAGGGCGATCAGCCCCAGCATTTT.

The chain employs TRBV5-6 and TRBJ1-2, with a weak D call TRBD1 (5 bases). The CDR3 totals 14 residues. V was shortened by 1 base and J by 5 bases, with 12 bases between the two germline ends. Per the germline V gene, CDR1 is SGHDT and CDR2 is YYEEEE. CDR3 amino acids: CASSLLRQTYGYTF. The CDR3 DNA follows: TGTGCCAGCAGCTTGTTACGACAGACATATGGCTACACCTTC.

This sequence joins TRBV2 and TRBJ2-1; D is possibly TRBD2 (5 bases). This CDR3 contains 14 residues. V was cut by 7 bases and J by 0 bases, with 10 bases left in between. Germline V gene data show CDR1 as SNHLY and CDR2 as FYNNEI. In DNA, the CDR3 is TGTGCCAGCACGTCGGGGAGCTCCTACAATGAGCAGTTCTTC. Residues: CASTSGSSYNEQFF.

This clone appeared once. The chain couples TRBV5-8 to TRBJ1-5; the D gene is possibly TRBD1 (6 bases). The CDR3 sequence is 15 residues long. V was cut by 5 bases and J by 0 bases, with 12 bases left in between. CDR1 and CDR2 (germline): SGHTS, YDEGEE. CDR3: CASRQGQHSNQPQHF. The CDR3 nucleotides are TGTGCCAGCAGGCAAGGACAGCATAGCAATCAGCCCCAGCATTTT.

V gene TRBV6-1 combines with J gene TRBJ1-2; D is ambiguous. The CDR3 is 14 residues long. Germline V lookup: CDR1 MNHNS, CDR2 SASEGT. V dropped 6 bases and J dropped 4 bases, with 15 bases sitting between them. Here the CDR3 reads CASSRGFQSYGYTF. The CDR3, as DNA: TGTGCCAGCAGCCGCGGGTTTCAGTCCTATGGCTACACCTTC.

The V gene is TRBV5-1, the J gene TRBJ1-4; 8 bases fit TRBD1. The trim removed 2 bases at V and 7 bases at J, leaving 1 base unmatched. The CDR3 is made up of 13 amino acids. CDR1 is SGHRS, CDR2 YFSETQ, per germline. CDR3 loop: CASSLQGVEKLFF. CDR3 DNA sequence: TGCGCCAGCAGCTTACAGGGGGTTGAAAAACTGTTTTTT.

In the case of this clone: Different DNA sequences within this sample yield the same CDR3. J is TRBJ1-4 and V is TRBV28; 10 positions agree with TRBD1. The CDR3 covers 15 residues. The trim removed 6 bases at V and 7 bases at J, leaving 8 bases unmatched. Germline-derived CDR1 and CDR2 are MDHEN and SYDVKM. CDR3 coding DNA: TGTGCCAGCAGCCCCCCGGGGACAGGGGCTGAAAAACTGTTTTTT. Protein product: CASSPPGTGAEKLFF.

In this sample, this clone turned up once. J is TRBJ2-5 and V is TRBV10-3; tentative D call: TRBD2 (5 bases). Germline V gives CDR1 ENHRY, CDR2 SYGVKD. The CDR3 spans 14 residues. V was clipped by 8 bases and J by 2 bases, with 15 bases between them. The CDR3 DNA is TGTGCCATCGCTACGGGGTCAGCTCAAGAGACCCAGTACTTC. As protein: CAIATGSAQETQYF.

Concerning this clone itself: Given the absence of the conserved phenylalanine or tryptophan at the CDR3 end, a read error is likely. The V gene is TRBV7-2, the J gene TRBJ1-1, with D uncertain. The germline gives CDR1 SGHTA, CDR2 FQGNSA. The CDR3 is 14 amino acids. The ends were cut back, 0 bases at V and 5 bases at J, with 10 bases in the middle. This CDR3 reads CASSLALVATEAFS. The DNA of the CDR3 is TGTGCCAGCAGCTTAGCGCTGGTTGCGACTGAAGCTTTCTCT.

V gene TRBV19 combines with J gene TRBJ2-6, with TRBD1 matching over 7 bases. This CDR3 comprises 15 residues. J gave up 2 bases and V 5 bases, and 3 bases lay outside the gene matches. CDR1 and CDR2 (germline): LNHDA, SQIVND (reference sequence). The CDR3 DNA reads TGTGCCAGTAGTCCCGGACAGGCTGGGGCCAACGTCCTGACTTTC. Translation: CASSPGQAGANVLTF.

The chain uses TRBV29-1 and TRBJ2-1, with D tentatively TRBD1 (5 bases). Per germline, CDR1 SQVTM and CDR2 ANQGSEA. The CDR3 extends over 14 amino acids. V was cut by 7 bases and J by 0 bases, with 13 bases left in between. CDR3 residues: CSGTTGVSYNEQFF. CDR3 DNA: TGCAGCGGTACAACAGGAGTCTCCTACAATGAGCAGTTCTTC.

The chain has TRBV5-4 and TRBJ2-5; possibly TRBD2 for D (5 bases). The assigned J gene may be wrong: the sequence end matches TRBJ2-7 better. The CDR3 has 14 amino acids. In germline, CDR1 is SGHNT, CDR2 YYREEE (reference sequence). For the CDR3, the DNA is TGTGCCAGCAGCTCCGAGGGAACAGTCTACGAGCAGTACTTC. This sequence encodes CASSSEGTVYEQYF.

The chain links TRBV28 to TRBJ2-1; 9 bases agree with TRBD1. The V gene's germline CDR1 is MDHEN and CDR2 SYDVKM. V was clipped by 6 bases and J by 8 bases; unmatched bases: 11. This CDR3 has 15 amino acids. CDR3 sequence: CASSSGQGSRDEQFF. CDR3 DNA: TGTGCCAGCAGCTCTGGACAGGGGTCACGGGATGAGCAGTTCTTC.

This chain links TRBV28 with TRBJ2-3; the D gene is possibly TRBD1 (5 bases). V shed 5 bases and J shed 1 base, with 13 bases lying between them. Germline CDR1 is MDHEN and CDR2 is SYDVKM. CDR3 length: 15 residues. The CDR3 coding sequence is TGTGCCAGCAGTGATGGAAGGGGTGGCACAGATACGCAGTATTTT. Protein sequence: CASSDGRGGTDTQYF.